Listed here is a single T cell receptor (beta chain). This specimen belongs to a study of T cells expressing NK-cell markers. A 5'RACE template switching approach incorporating UMIs was used to make TCR beta cDNA. TCRdb re-called the 5' RACE reads and shows each CDR3 protein once, DNA omitted. The sample holds approximately 460,000 distinct CDR3 sequences. The CDR3 length is 12 residues. The source is a woman aged 18-70 years in good health. The rearrangement joins TRBV12-3 or TRBV12-4 to TRBJ2-3. The sequenced sample consisted of blood T cells: a sorted CD56 or NKG2C T cell subset, CD4+ or CD8+ T cells, or bulk PBMC T cells (not recorded which). CDR3 in amino acids: CASSPEGYGQYF.